This T cell receptor beta chain was identified during a study of cytomegalovirus exposure and HLA in healthy donors. General study points: Later, an analysis found that common viral pathogens appeared to be linked with several of the most significant clusters. Earlier results showed most TCR beta V segments being productive about 90% or about 30% of the time. V- and J-gene trimming in TCR beta was tied to a missense DCLRE1C variant by an analysis performed later.

A single count supports this clone. The antigen is unknown. At sampling all donors were nominally healthy, likely with unrecorded immune exposures. It was with 60 Vbeta and 13 Jbeta primers that the PCR ran. The repertoire was sequenced with immunoSEQ multiplex PCR; TCRdb's copy has only in-frame clones and lacks some. The sample consists of roughly 100,000 clones, less than 80% of them appearing once. Sequencing input: PBMCs. The TCR sequence derives from a middle-aged man in good health and CMV-seronegative.

The CDR3 spells CASSSSTAGGYTF. Written as DNA, the CDR3 is TGCGCCAGCAGCTCTTCGACAGCGGGCGGCTACACCTTC. The J gene is TRBJ1-2, the V gene TRBV5-1, with a tentative D call TRBD1 (5 bases). Deletions cut 3 bases from V and 8 bases from J, with 14 bases between. CDR1 is SGHRS, CDR2 YFSETQ, per germline. The CDR3 spans 13 residues.